This TCR beta chain originates from a study of blood T cell repertoires in COVID-19. Study information: Samples representing acute and convalescent COVID-19 were sourced from the United States, Italy and Spain. T cells, B-cell-depleted T cells, or PBMCs provided the cDNA or gDNA that served as material.

In the authors' workflow: By means of reference gene primer amplification, nucleated cell counts were estimated. The method was immunoSEQ multiplex PCR; TCRdb's version includes in-frame clones alone and lacks a portion of them. V and J calls and clone size are copied from that table; D and trimming were computed from the DNA. The sample consists of about 120,000 clones, around 78% of them appearing once. V shed 5 bases and J shed 5 bases, with 15 bases lying between them. This CDR3 has 14 residues. Germline V CDR1 and CDR2: LNHDA, SQIVND (reference sequence). Sequenced material: peripheral blood. This receptor was obtained from a man aged 70 or older with acute or convalescent COVID-19. The chain recombines TRBV19 with TRBJ2-5; D perhaps matches TRBD1 (6 bases). In DNA, the CDR3 is TGTGCCAGTAGTGTTGGGACATACGTCGAGACCCAGTACTTC. Encoded protein: CASSVGTYVETQYF.